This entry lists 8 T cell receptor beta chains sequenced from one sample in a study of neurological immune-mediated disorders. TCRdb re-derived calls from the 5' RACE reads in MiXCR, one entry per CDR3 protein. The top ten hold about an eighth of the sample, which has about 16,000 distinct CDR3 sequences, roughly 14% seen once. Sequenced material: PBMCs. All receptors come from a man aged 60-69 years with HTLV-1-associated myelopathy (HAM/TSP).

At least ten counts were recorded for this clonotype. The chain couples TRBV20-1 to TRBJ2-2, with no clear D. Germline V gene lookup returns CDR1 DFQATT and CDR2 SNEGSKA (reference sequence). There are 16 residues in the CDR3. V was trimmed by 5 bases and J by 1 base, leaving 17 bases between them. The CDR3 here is CSASVFTFGNTGELFF. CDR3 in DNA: TGCAGTGCTTCGGTGTTCACGTTCGGGAACACCGGGGAGCTGTTTTTT.

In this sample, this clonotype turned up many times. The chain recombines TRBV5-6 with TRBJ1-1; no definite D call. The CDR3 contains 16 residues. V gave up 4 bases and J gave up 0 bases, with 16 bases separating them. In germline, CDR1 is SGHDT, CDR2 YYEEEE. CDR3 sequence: CASSLDGLGMNTEAFF. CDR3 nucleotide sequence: TGTGCCAGCAGCCTGGACGGGTTGGGGATGAACACTGAAGCTTTCTTT.

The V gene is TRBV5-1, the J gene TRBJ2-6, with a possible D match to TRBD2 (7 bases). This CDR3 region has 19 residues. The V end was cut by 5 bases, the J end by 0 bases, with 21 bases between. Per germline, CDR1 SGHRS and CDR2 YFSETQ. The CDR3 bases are TGCGCCAGCAGGGTGGGGGGGGGCACAAGCGACTCTGGGGCCAACGTCCTGACTTTC. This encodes CASRVGGGTSDSGANVLTF.

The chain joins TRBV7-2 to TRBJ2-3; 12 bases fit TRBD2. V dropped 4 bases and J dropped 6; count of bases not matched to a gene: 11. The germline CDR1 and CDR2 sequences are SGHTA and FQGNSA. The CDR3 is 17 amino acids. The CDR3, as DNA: TGTGCCAGCAGCTCGTTCGCTAGCGGGGGGGCGGCGGATACGCAGTATTTT. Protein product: CASSSFASGGAADTQYF.

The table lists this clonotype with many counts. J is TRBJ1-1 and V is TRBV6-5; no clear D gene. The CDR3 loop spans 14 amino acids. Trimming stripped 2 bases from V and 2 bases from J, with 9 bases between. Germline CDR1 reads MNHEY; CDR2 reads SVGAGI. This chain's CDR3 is CASSYRQFNTEAFF. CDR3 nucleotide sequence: TGTGCCAGCAGTTACAGGCAGTTCAACACTGAAGCTTTCTTT.

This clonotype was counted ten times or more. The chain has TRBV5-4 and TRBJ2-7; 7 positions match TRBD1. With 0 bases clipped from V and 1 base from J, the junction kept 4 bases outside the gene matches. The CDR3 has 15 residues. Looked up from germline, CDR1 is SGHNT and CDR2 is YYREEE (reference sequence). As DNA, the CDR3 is TGTGCCAGCAGCTTGGCAGGGACAGCGTCCTACGAGCAGTACTTC. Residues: CASSLAGTASYEQYF.

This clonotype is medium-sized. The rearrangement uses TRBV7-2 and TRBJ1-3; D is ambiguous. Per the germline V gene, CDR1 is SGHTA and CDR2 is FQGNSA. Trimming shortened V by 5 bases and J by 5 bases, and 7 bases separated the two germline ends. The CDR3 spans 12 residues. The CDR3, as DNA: TGTGCCAGCAGCCGACAACGAAACACCATATATTTT. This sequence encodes CASSRQRNTIYF. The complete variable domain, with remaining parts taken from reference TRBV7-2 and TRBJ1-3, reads GAGVSQSPSNKVTEKGKDVELRCDPISGHTALYWYRQSLGQGLEFLIYFQGNSAPDKSGLPSDRFSAERTGGSVSTLTIQRTQQEDSAVYLCASSRQRNTIYFGEGSWLTVV.

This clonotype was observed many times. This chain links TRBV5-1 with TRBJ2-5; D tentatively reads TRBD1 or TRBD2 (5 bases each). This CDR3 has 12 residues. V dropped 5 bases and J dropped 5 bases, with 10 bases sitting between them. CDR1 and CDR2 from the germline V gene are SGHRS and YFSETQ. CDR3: CASRQEGETQYF. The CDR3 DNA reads TGCGCCAGCAGACAAGAGGGGGAGACCCAGTACTTC. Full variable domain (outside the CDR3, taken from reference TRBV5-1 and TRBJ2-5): KAGVTQTPRYLIKTRGQQVTLSCSPISGHRSVSWYQQTPGQGLQFLFEYFSETQRNKGNFPGRFSGRQFSNSRSEMNVSTLELGDSALYLCASRQEGETQYFGPGTRLLVL.